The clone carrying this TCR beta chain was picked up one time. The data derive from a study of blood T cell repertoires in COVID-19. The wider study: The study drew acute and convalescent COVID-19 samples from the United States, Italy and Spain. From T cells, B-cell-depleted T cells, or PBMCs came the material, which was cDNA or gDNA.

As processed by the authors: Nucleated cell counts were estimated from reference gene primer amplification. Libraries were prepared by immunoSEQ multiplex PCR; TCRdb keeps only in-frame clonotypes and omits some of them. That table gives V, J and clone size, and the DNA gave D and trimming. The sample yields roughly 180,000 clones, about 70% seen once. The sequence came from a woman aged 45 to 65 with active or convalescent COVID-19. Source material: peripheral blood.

The CDR3 here is CASSSRRQGALNTEAFF. CDR3 bases: TGTGCCAGCAGCTCGAGACGACAGGGGGCTTTGAACACTGAAGCTTTCTTT. The chain carries TRBV7-6 and TRBJ1-1; TRBD1 matches at 10 bases. Germline CDR1 and CDR2: SGHVS and FNYEAQ. With V trimmed by 4 bases and J by 0 bases, 8 bases remained unmatched. The CDR3 runs to 17 residues. Looking up the rest from reference TRBV7-6 and TRBJ1-1 gives the full variable domain: GAGVSQSPRYKVTKRGQDVALRCDPISGHVSLYWYRQALGQGPEFLTYFNYEAQQDKSGLPNDRFSAERPEGSISTLTIQRTEQRDSAMYRCASSSRRQGALNTEAFFGQGTRLTVV.